The 19 T cell receptor beta chains below all came from one sample that was sequenced in a study of shared clonotypes between healthy human individuals (TCRdb year 2020). Library prep was done by the immunoSEQ multiplex PCR assay. Sourced from immuneACCESS, this table was stored by TCRdb with only in-frame sequences that have V and J called. A share of the clones is absent; for the studies checked, an unresolved V gene accounts for under half, and the remainder has no known explanation. Here the sample has under 600,000 clones; 95% to 96% occur a single time. Jointly, the top ten make up 0.05% to 0.07% of the sample. Sequenced: naive CD4+ T cells sorted from blood. The cell subset or site tag for this specimen amounts to: CD45RA+ positively selected. These receptor sequences come from a woman in her twenties or thirties in good health.

The genes are TRBV11-2 and TRBJ1-5; D uncertain. This CDR3 region has 13 residues. CDR1 and CDR2 from the germline V gene are SGHAT and FQNNGV. Trimming took 5 bases from V and 9 from J, leaving 14 bases between them. The CDR3 DNA reads TGTGCCAGCAGCCCCGAACCCGGTCGGCCCCAGCATTTT. This gives the protein CASSPEPGRPQHF.

The chain uses TRBV28 and TRBJ1-4, with D possibly matching TRBD1 (5 bases). Trimming took 2 bases from V and 5 from J, leaving 18 bases between them. The length of the CDR3 is 17 residues. In germline, CDR1 is MDHEN, CDR2 SYDVKM. CDR3 sequence (DNA): TGTGCCAGCAGTTTAGGAATTCATTCAGGGTTGAATGAAAAACTGTTTTTT. As protein: CASSLGIHSGLNEKLFF.

V is TRBV19 and J is TRBJ1-5, with unresolved D. Per germline, CDR1 LNHDA and CDR2 SQIVND (reference sequence). CDR3 length: 12 residues. V lost 3 bases and J lost 7, with 7 bases in between. CDR3 in DNA: TGTGCCAGTAGTATTAGGGCCCAGCCCCAGCATTTT. This gives the protein CASSIRAQPQHF.

A single count supports this clone. This chain joins TRBV7-9 and TRBJ1-1; D may be TRBD1 (5 bases). Germline V CDR1 and CDR2: SEHNR, FQNEAQ (reference sequence). This CDR3 comprises 14 residues. V was trimmed by 4 bases and J by 1 base, leaving 10 bases between them. This CDR3 is CASSSGTGNTEAFF. CDR3 in DNA: TGTGCCAGCAGCTCCGGGACGGGGAACACTGAAGCTTTCTTT.

This clone appeared a single time. The gene calls are TRBV18 and TRBJ2-3; D possibly uses TRBD1 or TRBD2 (5 bases each). CDR3 length equals 14 residues. V shed 8 bases and J shed 0 bases, with 12 bases lying between them. Looked up from germline, CDR1 is KGHSH and CDR2 is LQKENI. The CDR3 DNA follows: TGTGCCAGCACTGCTTGGGACAGCACAGATACGCAGTATTTT. This encodes CASTAWDSTDTQYF. Full variable domain (outside the CDR3, taken from reference TRBV18 and TRBJ2-3): NAGVMQNPRHLVRRRGQEARLRCSPMKGHSHVYWYRQLPEEGLKFMVYLQKENIIDESGMPKERFSAEFPKEGPSILRIQQVVRGDSAAYFCASTAWDSTDTQYFGPGTRLTVL.

CDR3 nucleotides: TGTGCCAGCAGTTTCTTAGGTTATGGCAGGGTGCCCTACAATGAGCAGTTCTTC. This translates into CASSFLGYGRVPYNEQFF. This rearrangement joins TRBV27 to TRBJ2-1; a possible D gene is TRBD1 (5 bases). This CDR3 has 18 amino acids. V was trimmed by 3 bases and J by 2 bases, leaving 20 bases between them. Looked up from germline, CDR1 is MNHEY and CDR2 is SMNVEV (reference sequence).

V usage is TRBV15 and J usage is TRBJ2-1; no clear D. V shed 1 base and J shed 8 bases, with 6 bases lying between them. Germline CDR1 LNHNV, CDR2 YYDKDF (reference sequence). The CDR3 has 12 residues. The CDR3 is CATSRARDEQFF. In DNA, the CDR3 is TGTGCCACCAGCAGAGCTCGGGATGAGCAGTTCTTC.

V is TRBV29-1 and J is TRBJ1-1; tentatively, D is TRBD1 (5 bases). The CDR3 is 14 residues long. Germline V gene lookup returns CDR1 SQVTM and CDR2 ANQGSEA. Trimming pared 0 bases from V and 5 bases from J, leaving 13 bases between. CDR3 residues: CSVEDPGSQTEAFF. CDR3 bases: TGCAGCGTTGAAGATCCAGGGAGTCAGACTGAAGCTTTCTTT.

This clone was detected only once. This chain connects TRBV5-1 to TRBJ2-1; 10 nucleotides align to TRBD2. V gave up 0 bases and J gave up 3 bases; unmatched junction bases: 12. Looked up from germline, CDR1 is SGHRS and CDR2 is YFSETQ. The CDR3 runs 19 residues. The CDR3 DNA follows: TGCGCCAGCAGCTTGGATCTAGCGGGAGCTATTGGGAACTACAATGAGCAGTTCTTC. Amino acid sequence: CASSLDLAGAIGNYNEQFF. Drawing the rest from reference TRBV5-1 and TRBJ2-1, the complete variable domain is KAGVTQTPRYLIKTRGQQVTLSCSPISGHRSVSWYQQTPGQGLQFLFEYFSETQRNKGNFPGRFSGRQFSNSRSEMNVSTLELGDSALYLCASSLDLAGAIGNYNEQFFGPGTRLTVL.

V gene TRBV7-3 combines with J gene TRBJ1-1; D is uncertain. Trimming stripped 1 base from V and 3 bases from J, with 6 bases between. The germline gives CDR1 SGHTA, CDR2 FQGTGA. The CDR3 extends over 13 amino acids. The CDR3 DNA follows: TGTGCCAGCAGCTTAAACGGGGACACTGAAGCTTTCTTT. This translates into CASSLNGDTEAFF.

This sequence joins TRBV7-9 and TRBJ2-5, with D perhaps TRBD1 (5 bases). V dropped 0 bases and J dropped 5 bases, with 10 bases sitting between them. CDR3 length: 14 residues. Germline loops: CDR1 SEHNR, CDR2 FQNEAQ (reference sequence). The CDR3 region is CASSLAGATETQYF. In DNA form, the CDR3 reads TGTGCCAGCAGCTTAGCAGGGGCTACTGAGACCCAGTACTTC.

The table lists this clone with a count of one. The chain recombines TRBV4-2 with TRBJ2-5; D remains ambiguous. Germline assignment: CDR1 LGHNA and CDR2 YNFKEQ. V shed 0 bases and J shed 2 bases, with 10 bases lying between them. This CDR3 contains 15 residues. CDR3 amino acids: CASSQDRSLQETQYF. DNA of the CDR3: TGTGCCAGCAGCCAAGATCGGAGCTTGCAAGAGACCCAGTACTTC.

This clone was recorded only once. The V call is TRBV15, the J call TRBJ2-1, with D perhaps matching TRBD2 (5 bases). CDR3 size: 16 residues. The germline V and J ends were trimmed by 0 bases and 7 bases, with 16 bases remaining between them. CDR1 is LNHNV and CDR2 is YYDKDF in the germline V gene (reference sequence). The CDR3 here is CATSRDPRDKGNEQFF. The CDR3 nucleotides are TGTGCCACCAGCAGAGATCCTCGGGATAAGGGAAATGAGCAGTTCTTC.

A single count supports this clone. This chain links TRBV28 with TRBJ1-1; 9 bases are shared with TRBD1. The CDR3 sequence is 15 residues long. Per germline, CDR1 MDHEN and CDR2 SYDVKM. Germline trimming cut 0 bases from V and 5 bases from J; bases unmatched to any gene: 4. CDR3 sequence: CASSLWTGGLTEAFF. CDR3 nucleotide sequence: TGTGCCAGCAGTTTATGGACAGGGGGTTTAACTGAAGCTTTCTTT.

The CDR3 protein is CASRTRRAGDQPQHF. In nucleotides, the CDR3 is TGTGCCAGTAGGACAAGACGGGCAGGGGACCAGCCCCAGCATTTT. The chain links TRBV19 to TRBJ1-5; possible D gene TRBD1, 6 bases. Germline CDR1 is LNHDA and CDR2 is SQIVND (reference sequence). The CDR3 is made up of 15 amino acids. With 6 bases removed from V and 7 bases from J, the gap between germline ends came to 19 bases.

This chain connects TRBV6-6 to TRBJ2-2; D is uncertain. V was pared by 5 bases and J by 2 bases, with 9 bases between. CDR3 length: 14 residues. Germline V gives CDR1 MNHNY, CDR2 SVGAGI (reference sequence). The CDR3 sequence is CASSTQTNTGELFF. For the CDR3, the DNA is TGTGCCAGCAGTACTCAAACTAACACCGGGGAGCTGTTTTTT.

This chain joins TRBV19 and TRBJ2-3, with D uncertain. The CDR3 is 12 amino acids. V dropped 5 bases and J dropped 8 bases, with 11 bases sitting between them. In germline, CDR1 is LNHDA, CDR2 SQIVND (reference sequence). This CDR3 reads CASSEPWGTQYF. CDR3 bases: TGTGCCAGTAGTGAACCTTGGGGTACGCAGTATTTT.

This clone was recorded only once. The chain links TRBV27 to TRBJ1-4; D perhaps matches TRBD1 (5 bases). This CDR3 contains 15 residues. V was clipped by 0 bases and J by 5 bases, with 10 bases between them. Looked up from germline, CDR1 is MNHEY and CDR2 is SMNVEV (reference sequence). CDR3 in DNA: TGTGCCAGCAGTTTATCGAGGCGGGGGAATGAAAAACTGTTTTTT. Encoded protein: CASSLSRRGNEKLFF.

J is TRBJ1-2 and V is TRBV28; 9 bases are a match to TRBD1. The V gene end was trimmed by 6 bases and the J gene end by 7 bases; junction bases not matched to a gene: 12. The CDR3 runs to 15 residues. Germline V gene data show CDR1 as MDHEN and CDR2 as SYDVKM. The CDR3 loop reads CASSPRDRVISGYTF. CDR3 bases: TGTGCCAGCAGCCCCCGGGACAGGGTAATTTCTGGCTACACCTTC.